The 29 T cell receptor beta chains below all came from one sample that was sequenced in a study of CD8 T cells in ankylosing spondylitis. No antigen is known for these receptors. In TCRdb, the 5' RACE reads were re-called with MiXCR into one record per CDR3 protein. The data contain under 450,000 distinct CDR3 sequences, roughly 17% of them singletons. Findings and limits, study-wide: Seven to nine highly homologous variants formed a TCR beta motif that appeared characteristic of ankylosing spondylitis blood.

Material for sequencing was blood, either unsorted or a sorted T cell fraction (not recorded which). Receptors were obtained from a male donor with ankylosing spondylitis.

The chain links TRBV28 to TRBJ2-7; D gene unclear. The V end was cut by 8 bases, the J end by 5 bases, with 19 bases between. Germline V gives CDR1 MDHEN, CDR2 SYDVKM. The CDR3 has 14 residues. The CDR3 nucleotides are TGTGCCAGCTACGGCTGGACCTTAAGAAACGAGCAGTACTTC. It encodes CASYGWTLRNEQYF.

This rearrangement joins TRBV20-1 to TRBJ1-2; tentative D call: TRBD1 (5 bases). The germline gives CDR1 DFQATT, CDR2 SNEGSKA (reference sequence). There are 13 residues in the CDR3. Trimming shortened V by 6 bases and J by 4 bases, and 15 bases separated the two germline ends. DNA of the CDR3: TGCAGTGCGAACTCGGGACGGATCTATGGCTACACCTTC. Residues: CSANSGRIYGYTF.

This clonotype turned up a few times. The rearrangement uses TRBV28 and TRBJ2-3, with D possibly TRBD2 on 5 matching bases. This CDR3 comprises 15 residues. V was trimmed by 6 bases and J by 0 bases, leaving 13 bases between them. Germline CDR1 reads MDHEN; CDR2 reads SYDVKM. The CDR3 reads CASRAQRASTDTQYF. CDR3 nucleotide sequence: TGTGCCAGCAGGGCACAGAGGGCTAGCACAGATACGCAGTATTTT.

This clonotype was seen more than once but under ten times. V usage is TRBV11-2 and J usage is TRBJ1-4, with D unresolved. This CDR3 contains 15 residues. Germline CDR1 SGHAT, CDR2 FQNNGV. V was pared by 4 bases and J by 0 bases, with 9 bases between. CDR3 in DNA: TGTGCCAGCAGCTCGAAGGGCACAACTAATGAAAAACTGTTTTTT. The encoded protein is CASSSKGTTNEKLFF. Filled out from reference TRBV11-2 and TRBJ1-4, the complete variable domain reads EAGVAQSPRYKIIEKRQSVAFWCNPISGHATLYWYQQILGQGPKLLIQFQNNGVVDDSQLPKDRFSAERLKGVDSTLKIQPAKLEDSAVYLCASSSKGTTNEKLFFGSGTQLSVL.

This chain links TRBV5-8 with TRBJ1-1; perhaps TRBD1 as D (6 bases). This CDR3 has 13 amino acids. V lost 6 bases to trimming and J lost 7 bases, with 16 bases between them. Per germline, CDR1 SGHTS and CDR2 YDEGEE. This chain's CDR3 is CASNLPGHGEAFF. DNA for the CDR3: TGTGCCAGCAACCTACCGGGACATGGTGAAGCTTTCTTT. Combining the CDR3 with reference TRBV5-8 and TRBJ1-1 gives the whole variable domain EAGVTQSPTHLIKTRGQQATLRCSPISGHTSVYWYQQALGLGLQFLLWYDEGEERNRGNFPPRFSGRQFPNYSSELNVNALELEDSALYLCASNLPGHGEAFFGQGTRLTVV.

This clonotype was observed a handful of times. This chain connects TRBV28 to TRBJ2-3; D is unresolved. The CDR3 contains 15 residues. Germline V gives CDR1 MDHEN, CDR2 SYDVKM. V was clipped by 9 bases and J by 0 bases, with 16 bases between them. CDR3 loop: CASRTLASSTDTQYF. CDR3 nucleotides: TGTGCCAGTAGAACACTCGCTTCTAGCACAGATACGCAGTATTTT.

V usage is TRBV20-1 and J usage is TRBJ2-3; weak D call: TRBD2 (5 bases). The V gene's germline CDR1 is DFQATT and CDR2 SNEGSKA (reference sequence). This CDR3 contains 13 residues. V shed 0 bases and J shed 4 bases, with 8 bases lying between them. The CDR3 spells CSARDMRADTQYF. The CDR3 DNA reads TGCAGTGCTAGAGATATGCGGGCAGATACGCAGTATTTT.

V and J are TRBV28 and TRBJ1-1; the D gene is possibly TRBD1 (5 bases). The CDR3 extends over 13 amino acids. V dropped 5 bases and J dropped 4 bases, with 11 bases sitting between them. Germline assignment: CDR1 MDHEN and CDR2 SYDVKM. In nucleotides, the CDR3 is TGTGCCAGCAGTGGAGGGGTTTCCACTGAAGCTTTCTTT. Protein: CASSGGVSTEAFF.

This clonotype has ten or more counts. The rearrangement links TRBV12-3 or TRBV12-4 to TRBJ1-1, with D possibly matching TRBD1 (6 bases). V lost 3 bases and J lost 2, with 10 bases in between. The CDR3 is made up of 14 amino acids. The CDR3 sequence is CASSFARGNTEAFF. The CDR3 region has the DNA TGTGCCAGCAGTTTCGCCAGGGGCAACACTGAAGCTTTCTTT.

This clonotype was picked up a small number of times. The genes are TRBV5-1 and TRBJ2-3; perhaps TRBD2 as D (6 bases). V was clipped by 4 bases and J by 2 bases, with 11 bases between them. This CDR3 is 14 amino acids long. Germline loops: CDR1 SGHRS, CDR2 YFSETQ. Here the CDR3 DNA reads TGCGCCAGCAGCCGTGGCGGGACCACAGATACGCAGTATTTT. Its protein product is CASSRGGTTDTQYF.

The chain joins TRBV20-1 to TRBJ2-1, with D unclear. The V and J ends lost 0 bases and 2 bases respectively, with 11 bases between them. The CDR3 contains 15 residues. Germline assignment: CDR1 DFQATT and CDR2 SNEGSKA (reference sequence). CDR3 in DNA: TGCAGTGCTAGAGATTTCCGCAGTACCTACAATGAGCAGTTCTTC. This gives the protein CSARDFRSTYNEQFF.

The chain employs TRBV29-1 and TRBJ2-7; D might be TRBD1 (6 bases). The germline CDR1 and CDR2 sequences are SQVTM and ANQGSEA. The V end was cut by 4 bases, the J end by 2 bases, with 15 bases between. This CDR3 spans 14 amino acids. The CDR3 sequence is CSVVVKGHTYEQYF. CDR3 DNA: TGCAGCGTTGTTGTAAAGGGACACACCTACGAGCAGTACTTC.

J is TRBJ2-1 and V is TRBV6-5; 10 positions agree with TRBD2. J was trimmed by 5 bases and V by 0 bases; bases with no gene match: 4. Germline V lookup: CDR1 MNHEY, CDR2 SVGAGI. The CDR3 is 16 amino acids. CDR3 sequence reads: CASSYSPSGGDNEQFF. Here the CDR3 DNA reads TGTGCCAGCAGTTACTCGCCCAGCGGGGGGGACAATGAGCAGTTCTTC.

CDR3 sequence: CSVAEGALGYTF. The CDR3 DNA sequence: TGCAGCGTGGCGGAAGGGGCCCTTGGCTACACCTTC. The chain couples TRBV29-1 to TRBJ1-2; a weak D match, TRBD1 (5 bases). This CDR3 has 12 residues. V gave up 6 bases and J gave up 7 bases, with 15 bases separating them. The germline V gene encodes CDR1 SQVTM and CDR2 ANQGSEA.

The chain links TRBV4-2 to TRBJ1-2; 9 bases are shared with TRBD1. Germline assignment: CDR1 LGHNA and CDR2 YNFKEQ. The CDR3 contains 18 residues. V shed 0 bases and J 1 base; nucleotides not matched to a gene: 9. This CDR3 reads CASSQDTGTGFVNYGYTF. The CDR3 DNA reads TGTGCCAGCAGCCAAGACACCGGGACAGGGTTCGTTAACTATGGCTACACCTTC.

The gene calls are TRBV30 and TRBJ2-1; D ambiguous. V was clipped by 1 base and J by 9 bases, with 10 bases between them. Germline V gene lookup returns CDR1 GTSNPN and CDR2 SVGIG (reference sequence). The CDR3 contains 12 residues. The CDR3 region has the DNA TGTGCCTGGAGTGAGAGAGGAACTGAGCAGTTCTTC. Translating it yields CAWSERGTEQFF.

This clonotype occurred a few times. This chain's CDR3 is CASRGGGQESSYEQYF. CDR3 nucleotide sequence: TGCGCCAGCAGAGGGGGGGGACAGGAGAGCTCCTACGAGCAGTACTTC. The V and J genes are TRBV5-1 and TRBJ2-7, with D possibly matching TRBD1 (8 bases). Germline loops: CDR1 SGHRS, CDR2 YFSETQ. This CDR3 has 16 residues. Trimming shortened V by 5 bases and J by 0 bases, and 18 bases separated the two germline ends.

In its sample, this clonotype was seen many times. J is TRBJ2-1 and V is TRBV6-5; 13 bases match TRBD2. J was trimmed by 6 bases and V by 4 bases; bases with no gene match: 3. The CDR3 consists of 15 residues. Germline CDR1 reads MNHEY; CDR2 reads SVGAGI. CDR3 nucleotides: TGTGCCAGCAGTTCCACTAGCGGGAGGGCCAATGAGCAGTTCTTC. Translating it yields CASSSTSGRANEQFF.

The table lists this clonotype with a count of one. This chain uses TRBV7-2 with TRBJ2-3, with a weak D call TRBD2 (7 bases). In germline, CDR1 is SGHTA, CDR2 FQGNSA. With 1 base removed from V and 0 bases from J, the gap between germline ends came to 14 bases. The CDR3 covers 17 residues. The CDR3 nucleotides are TGTGCCAGCAGCTTAGGGGGGGGCTCGTGGAGCACAGATACGCAGTATTTT. Its translation: CASSLGGGSWSTDTQYF.

In its sample, this clonotype was seen a few times. The chain is built from TRBV28 and TRBJ2-7; 10 nucleotides match TRBD2. Germline values: CDR1 MDHEN, CDR2 SYDVKM. J was trimmed by 3 bases and V by 5 bases; bases with no gene match: 10. CDR3 length: 16 residues. The CDR3 DNA is TGTGCCAGCAGTGAGGGGGGCGGACTAGCGGACTACGAGCAGTACTTC. Its translation: CASSEGGGLADYEQYF.

V and J are TRBV4-1 and TRBJ1-1; 8 bases match TRBD1. V shed 1 base and J 4 bases; nucleotides not matched to a gene: 5. There are 15 residues in the CDR3. CDR1 MGHRA and CDR2 YSYEKL come from the germline V gene. The CDR3 sequence is CASSQGAGGGTEAFF. The CDR3 nucleotides read TGCGCCAGCAGCCAAGGCGCAGGGGGCGGCACTGAAGCTTTCTTT.

This clonotype was seen at least ten times. The V call is TRBV10-3, the J call TRBJ2-3, with D hard to call. Trimming stripped 8 bases from V and 2 bases from J, with 8 bases between. CDR1 is ENHRY and CDR2 is SYGVKD in the germline V gene. The CDR3 has 12 residues. CDR3 nucleotide sequence: TGTGCCATCGCTGGGAACACAGATACGCAGTATTTT. Translating it yields CAIAGNTDTQYF.

A few counts support this clonotype. The chain employs TRBV12-3 or TRBV12-4 and TRBJ1-1; D perhaps matches TRBD1 (6 bases). The V gene lost 8 bases and the J gene lost 3 bases, with 16 bases spanning the gap. This CDR3 has 14 amino acids. CDR3: CASGGRGRDTEAFF. The CDR3, as DNA: TGTGCCAGCGGTGGCCGGGGGCGGGACACTGAAGCTTTCTTT.

This chain links TRBV6-1 with TRBJ1-2; perhaps TRBD1 as D (5 bases). The CDR3 is made up of 18 amino acids. The germline V gene has CDR1 MNHNS and CDR2 SASEGT. V was shortened by 2 bases and J by 3 bases, with 22 bases between the two germline ends. This chain's CDR3 is CASSEPHGRVSGYYGYTF. Written as DNA, the CDR3 is TGTGCCAGCAGTGAACCACACGGCAGGGTATCAGGATACTATGGCTACACCTTC.

This chain connects TRBV5-1 to TRBJ2-7, with a weak D call TRBD2 (5 bases). Per the germline V gene, CDR1 is SGHRS and CDR2 is YFSETQ. The CDR3 contains 15 residues. With 0 bases removed from V and 2 bases from J, the gap between germline ends came to 12 bases. The CDR3 DNA sequence: TGCGCCAGCAGCTTGGAAACGGGGAAGACCTACGAGCAGTACTTC. Its protein product is CASSLETGKTYEQYF.

The chain combines TRBV7-9 with TRBJ1-2, with D unclear. From germline, CDR1 is SEHNR and CDR2 FQNEAQ (reference sequence). This CDR3 region has 13 residues. V lost 7 bases and J 7 bases, leaving 16 bases between the germline ends. CDR3 sequence reads: CASTPREGVGYTF. Written as DNA, the CDR3 is TGTGCCAGCACCCCCCGGGAGGGAGTTGGCTACACCTTC. Variable domain in full (rest from reference TRBV7-9 and TRBJ1-2): DTGVSQNPRHKITKRGQNVTFRCDPISEHNRLYWYRQTLGQGPEFLTYFQNEAQLEKSRLLSDRFSAERPKGSFSTLEIQRTEQGDSAMYLCASTPREGVGYTFGSGTRLTVV.

This clonotype appeared a few times. The chain recombines TRBV28 with TRBJ2-7; 7 bases are shared with TRBD1. The germline CDR1 and CDR2 sequences are MDHEN and SYDVKM. V gave up 5 bases and J gave up 1 base; unmatched junction bases: 8. CDR3 size: 15 residues. The CDR3 DNA follows: TGTGCCAGCAGTGCCCCCGGGACAGCATCCTACGAGCAGTACTTC. Its translation: CASSAPGTASYEQYF.

There are a few counts of this clonotype. The rearrangement links TRBV6-6 to TRBJ2-7, with D possibly TRBD2 on 6 matching bases. The CDR3 sequence is 13 residues long. Trimming cost V 6 bases and J 3 bases, with 12 bases left between them. Per the germline V gene, CDR1 is MNHNY and CDR2 is SVGAGI (reference sequence). Written as DNA, the CDR3 is TGTGCCAGCAGATGGGGACTGGGCTACGAGCAGTACTTC. Translation: CASRWGLGYEQYF.

CDR3 nucleotides: TGCGCCAGCAGCCCCCGGGACAGGGGGCTTTACGAGCAGTACTTC. Translated: CASSPRDRGLYEQYF. The rearrangement links TRBV4-1 to TRBJ2-7; TRBD1 agrees at 12 bases. The junction had 5 bases not matched to a gene; V was cut back by 4 bases and J by 4 bases. Per germline, CDR1 MGHRA and CDR2 YSYEKL. The CDR3 extends over 15 amino acids.